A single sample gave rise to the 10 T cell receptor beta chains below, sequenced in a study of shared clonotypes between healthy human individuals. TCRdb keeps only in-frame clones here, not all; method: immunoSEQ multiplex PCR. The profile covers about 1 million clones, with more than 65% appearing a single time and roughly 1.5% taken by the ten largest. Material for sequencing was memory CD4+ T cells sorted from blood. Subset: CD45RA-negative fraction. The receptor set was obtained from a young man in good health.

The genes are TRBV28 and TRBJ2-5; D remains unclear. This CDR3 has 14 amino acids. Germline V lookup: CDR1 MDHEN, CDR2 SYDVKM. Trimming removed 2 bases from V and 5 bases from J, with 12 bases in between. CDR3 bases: TGTGCCAGCAGTTTAAGGCCAGATCGCGAGACCCAGTACTTC. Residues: CASSLRPDRETQYF.

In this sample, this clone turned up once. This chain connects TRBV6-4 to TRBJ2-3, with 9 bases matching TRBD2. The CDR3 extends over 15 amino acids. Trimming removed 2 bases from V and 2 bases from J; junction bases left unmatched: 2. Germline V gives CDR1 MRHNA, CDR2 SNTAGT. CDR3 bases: TGTGCCAGCAGTGACCGCGGGGGGGCCACAGATACGCAGTATTTT. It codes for CASSDRGGATDTQYF.

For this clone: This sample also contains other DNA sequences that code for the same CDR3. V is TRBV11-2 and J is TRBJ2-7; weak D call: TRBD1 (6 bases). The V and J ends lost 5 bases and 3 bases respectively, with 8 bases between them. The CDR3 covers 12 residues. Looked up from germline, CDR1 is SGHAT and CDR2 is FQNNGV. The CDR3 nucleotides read TGTGCCAGCAGCCCGGACAGCTACGAGCAGTACTTC. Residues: CASSPDSYEQYF.

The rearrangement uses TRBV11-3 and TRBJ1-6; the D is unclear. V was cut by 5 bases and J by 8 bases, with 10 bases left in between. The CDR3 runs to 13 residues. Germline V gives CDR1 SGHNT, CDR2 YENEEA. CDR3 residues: CASSQDADSPLHF. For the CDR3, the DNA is TGTGCCAGCAGCCAGGACGCAGATTCACCCCTCCACTTT.

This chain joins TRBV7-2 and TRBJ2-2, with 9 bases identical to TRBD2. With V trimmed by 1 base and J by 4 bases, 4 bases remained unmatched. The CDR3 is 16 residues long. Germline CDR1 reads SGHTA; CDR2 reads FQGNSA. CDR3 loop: CASSLVAGDGTGELFF. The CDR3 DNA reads TGTGCCAGCAGCTTAGTAGCGGGAGATGGCACCGGGGAGCTGTTTTTT.

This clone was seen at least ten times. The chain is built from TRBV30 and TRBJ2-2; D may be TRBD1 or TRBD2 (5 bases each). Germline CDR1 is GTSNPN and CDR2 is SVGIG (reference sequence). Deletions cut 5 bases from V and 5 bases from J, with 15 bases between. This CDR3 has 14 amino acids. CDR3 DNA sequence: TGTGCCTGGGTAAAGGGACCGGGTACCGGGGAGCTGTTTTTT. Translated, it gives CAWVKGPGTGELFF. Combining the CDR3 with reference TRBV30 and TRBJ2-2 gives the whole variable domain SQTIHQWPATLVQPVGSPLSLECTVEGTSNPNLYWYRQAAGRGLQLLFYSVGIGQISSEVPQNLSASRPQDRQFILSSKKLLLSDSGFYLCAWVKGPGTGELFFGEGSRLTVL.

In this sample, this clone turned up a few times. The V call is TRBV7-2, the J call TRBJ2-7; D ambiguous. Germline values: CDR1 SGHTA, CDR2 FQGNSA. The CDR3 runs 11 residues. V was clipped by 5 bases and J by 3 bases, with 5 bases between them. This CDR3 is CASSAHYEQYF. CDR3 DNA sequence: TGTGCCAGCAGCGCCCACTACGAGCAGTACTTC.

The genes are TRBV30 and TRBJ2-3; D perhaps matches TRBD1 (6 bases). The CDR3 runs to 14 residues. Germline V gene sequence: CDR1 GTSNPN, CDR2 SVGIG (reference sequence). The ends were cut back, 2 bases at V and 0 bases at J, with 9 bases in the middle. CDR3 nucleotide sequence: TGTGCCTGGAGTTGGGACACTAGCACAGATACGCAGTATTTT. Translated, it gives CAWSWDTSTDTQYF.

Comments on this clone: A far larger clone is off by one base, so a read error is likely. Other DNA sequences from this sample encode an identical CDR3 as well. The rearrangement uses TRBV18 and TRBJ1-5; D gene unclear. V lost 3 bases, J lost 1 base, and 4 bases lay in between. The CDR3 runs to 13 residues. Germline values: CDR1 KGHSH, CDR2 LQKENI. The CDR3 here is CASSPGSNQPQHF. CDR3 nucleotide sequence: TGTGCCAGCTCACCTGGGAGCAATCAGCCCCAGCATTTT.

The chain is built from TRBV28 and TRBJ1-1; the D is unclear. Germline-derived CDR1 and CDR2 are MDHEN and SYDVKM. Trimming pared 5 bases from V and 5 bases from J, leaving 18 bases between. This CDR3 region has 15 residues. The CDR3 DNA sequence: TGTGCCAGCAGTCCCACAGCCTCTCCAAGGACTGAAGCTTTCTTT. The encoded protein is CASSPTASPRTEAFF.